Listed below are T cell receptor beta chains from one sample, sequenced in a study of shared clonotypes between healthy human individuals. This table comes from immunoSEQ multiplex PCR, and its TCRdb copy is limited to in-frame clones, with some not included. The table lists roughly 760,000 clones, around 67% of them singletons. The sample consisted of memory CD4+ T cells sorted from blood. These receptors were obtained from a woman in her 30s in good health. Each CDR3 is given with its conserved first and last residue. D genes are given only for firm matches. The size of a clone is reported for some rows only, either as once, few or many, or as a class for expanded clones.

d_gene	abundance	j_gene	v_gene	CDR3nt	CDR3aa
TRBD2	-	TRBJ2-7	TRBV4-1	TGCGCCAGCAGCGACCTGAGACTAGCGGGAGTGGGCGAGCAGTACTTC	CASSDLRLAGVGEQYF
TRBD1	-	TRBJ1-2	TRBV7-9	TGTGCCAGCAGCTTAGAGACAGGGAGGGATGGCTACACCTTC	CASSLETGRDGYTF
-	few	TRBJ1-4	TRBV25-1	TGTGCCAGCACGGGAGGGAATGAAAAACTGTTTTTT	CASTGGNEKLFF
TRBD2	few	TRBJ2-3	TRBV27	TGTGCCAGCAGTTCAGCTAGCGGGAGGGTGGCCCGCACAGATACGCAGTATTTT	CASSSASGRVARTDTQYF
-	few	TRBJ1-5	TRBV4-1	TGCGCCAGCAGCCATATCCTCAGAGGGGCTAATCAGCCCCAGCATTTT	CASSHILRGANQPQHF
-	few	TRBJ2-1	TRBV5-1	TGCGCCAGCAGCCAAGACACTGGCTCCTACAATGAGCAGTTCTTC	CASSQDTGSYNEQFF
-	-	TRBJ1-1	TRBV7-2	TGTGCCAGCAGCCGAGACTCGAACACTGAAGCTTTCTTT	CASSRDSNTEAFF
-	-	TRBJ2-1	TRBV5-4	TGTGCCAGCAGCTTGGCCAACCGAGGCCAGGAACCGTTCTTC	CASSLANRGQEPFF
-	-	TRBJ1-3	TRBV11-2	TGTGCCAGCAGCTTATCCCTTTTGGGCGCGTCTGGAAACACCATATATTTT	CASSLSLLGASGNTIYF
TRBD1	-	TRBJ2-3	TRBV5-1	TGCGCCAGCAGCTTGGGGCAGGGGGCAAGTACAGATACGCAGTATTTT	CASSLGQGASTDTQYF
-	-	TRBJ1-2	TRBV18	TGTGCCAGCTCACCCCCGACCAGGGGCTCTAACTATGGCTACACCTTC	CASSPPTRGSNYGYTF
-	-	TRBJ2-7	TRBV29-1	TGCAGCGTTGCCGATTTCTACGAGCAGTACTTC	CSVADFYEQYF
TRBD2	few	TRBJ2-3	TRBV6-6	TGTGCCAGCAGTTACGGGACTAGCGGGACAGATACGCAGTATTTT	CASSYGTSGTDTQYF
-	-	TRBJ1-5	TRBV27	TGTGCCCCCCCGTGTGCGGGGAGCAATCAGCCCCAGCATTTT	CAPPCAGSNQPQHF
-	-	TRBJ2-1	TRBV5-8	TGTGCCAGCAAGCTTAGGGGGAATGAGCAGTTCTTC	CASKLRGNEQFF
-	few	TRBJ1-1	TRBV28	TGTACGGTGGGGGTTCCCGAAGGGGGTGCTTTCTTT	CTVGVPEGGAFF
TRBD2	-	TRBJ2-3	TRBV6-4	TGTGCCAGCAGTCGACTAGCGGGAGTCACAGATACGCAGTATTTT	CASSRLAGVTDTQYF
TRBD2	-	TRBJ2-5	TRBV10-2	TGCGCCAGCAGTGCCCAGCGGGAGTGGGTCCAAGAGACCCAGTACTTC	CASSAQREWVQETQYF
TRBD1	-	TRBJ2-7	TRBV30	TGTGCCTGGAGAAGATCCGACAGGGACGAGCAGTACTTC	CAWRRSDRDEQYF
-	-	TRBJ1-5	TRBV19	TGTGCCAGTAGATATGACAGGAATAGCAATCAGCCCCAGCATTTT	CASRYDRNSNQPQHF
TRBD1	-	TRBJ1-2	TRBV6-5	TGTGCCAGCAGGGCTGACAGGGCGAGCGGCTACACCTTC	CASRADRASGYTF
TRBD2	-	TRBJ2-7	TRBV2	TGTGCCAGCAGGGTTTCCGGACTAGCGGGAAGCTCCTACGAGCAGTACTTC	CASRVSGLAGSSYEQYF
-	-	TRBJ2-7	TRBV28	TGTGCCAGCACTACAGGGTTCCACGAGCAGTACTTC	CASTTGFHEQYF
-	-	TRBJ1-6	TRBV5-1	TGCGCCAGCAGCTTGGCGGCAGGCGGGACGGGGACCCTCCACTTT	CASSLAAGGTGTLHF
-	-	TRBJ1-2	TRBV28	TGTGCCAGCAGTTCCGAACCTTACTATGGCTACACCTTC	CASSSEPYYGYTF
TRBD2	-	TRBJ2-3	TRBV7-9	TGTGCCAGCAGCAGCCCCTGGATAGCGGGAGATAAAGATACGCAGTATTTT	CASSSPWIAGDKDTQYF